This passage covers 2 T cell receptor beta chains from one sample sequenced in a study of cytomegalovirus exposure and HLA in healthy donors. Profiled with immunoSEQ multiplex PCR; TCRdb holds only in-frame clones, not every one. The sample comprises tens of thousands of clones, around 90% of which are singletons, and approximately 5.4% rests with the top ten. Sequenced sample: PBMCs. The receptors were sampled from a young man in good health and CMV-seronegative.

CDR3 amino acids: CASSEPGTGRLYEQYF. Here the CDR3 DNA reads TGTGCCAGCAGCGAACCCGGGACAGGCCGTTTGTACGAGCAGTACTTC. The rearrangement joins TRBV7-9 to TRBJ2-7; TRBD1 aligns across 8 bases. The germline V gene encodes CDR1 SEHNR and CDR2 FQNEAQ (reference sequence). This CDR3 has 16 amino acids. Trimming cost V 5 bases and J 4 bases; bases outside gene matches: 13.

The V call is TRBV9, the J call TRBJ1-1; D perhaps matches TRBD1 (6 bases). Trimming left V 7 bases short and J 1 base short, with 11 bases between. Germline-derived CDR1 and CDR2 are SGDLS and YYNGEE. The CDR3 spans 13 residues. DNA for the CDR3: TGTGCCAGCGGCTGGACAGCGAACACTGAAGCTTTCTTT. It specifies CASGWTANTEAFF.